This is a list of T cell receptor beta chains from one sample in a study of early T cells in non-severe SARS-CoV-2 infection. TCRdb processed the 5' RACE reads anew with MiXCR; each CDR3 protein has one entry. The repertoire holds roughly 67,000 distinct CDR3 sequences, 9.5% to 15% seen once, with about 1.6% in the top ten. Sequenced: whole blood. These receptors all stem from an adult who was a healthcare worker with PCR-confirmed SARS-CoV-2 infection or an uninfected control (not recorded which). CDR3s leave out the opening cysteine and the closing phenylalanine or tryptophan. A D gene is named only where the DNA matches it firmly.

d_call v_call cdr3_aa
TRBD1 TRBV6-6 ASSLQGLNGYT
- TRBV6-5 ASSMGRFTGELF
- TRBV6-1 ASIAGYGYT
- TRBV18 ASSPQTGGNTGELF
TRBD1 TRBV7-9 ASSLRTGSRFDEKLF
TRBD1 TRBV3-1 ASSQGRTGGLEQF
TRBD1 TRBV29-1 RGQQGNEQF
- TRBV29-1 SGNRVGNEQF
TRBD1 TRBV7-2 ASRGDRPTEAF
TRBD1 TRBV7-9 ASSKRDRGTGELF
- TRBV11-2 ASSPRSQETQY
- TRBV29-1 SYSDIVDNGYGYT
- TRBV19 ASTPSGALRSGANVLT
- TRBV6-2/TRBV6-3 ATARDRSPLH
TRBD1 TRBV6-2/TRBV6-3 ASRRDSMNTEAF
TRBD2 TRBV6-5 ASSYLTSGPGEQY
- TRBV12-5 ASGLRAYEQY
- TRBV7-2 ASSLLDTGELF